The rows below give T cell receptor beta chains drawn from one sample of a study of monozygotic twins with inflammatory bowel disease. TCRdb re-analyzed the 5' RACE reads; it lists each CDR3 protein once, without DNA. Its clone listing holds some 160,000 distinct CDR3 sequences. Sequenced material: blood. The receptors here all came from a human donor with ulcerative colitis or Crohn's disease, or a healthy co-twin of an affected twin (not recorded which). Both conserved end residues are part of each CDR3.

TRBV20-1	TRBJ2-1	CSARGGGVIYNEQFF
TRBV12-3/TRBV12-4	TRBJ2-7	CASSLSASGSYEQYF
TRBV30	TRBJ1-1	CARSVRGLNTEAFF
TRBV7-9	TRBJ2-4	CASSIEEERNIQYF
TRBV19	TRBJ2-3	CASSMGYPTDTQYF
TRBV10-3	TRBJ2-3	CAISVRDISTDTQYF
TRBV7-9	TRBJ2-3	CASSFNRGGTDTQYF
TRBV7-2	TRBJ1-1	CASSTRDRRNTEAFF
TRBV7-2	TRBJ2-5	CASSLGSSGRGTQYF
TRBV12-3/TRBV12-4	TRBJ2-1	CASRLDFEPPYNEQFF
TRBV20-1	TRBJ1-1	CSAGQGTGEAFF
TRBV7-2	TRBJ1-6	CASSVWGTFNSPLHF
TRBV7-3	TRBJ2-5	CASSLAKYQETQYF
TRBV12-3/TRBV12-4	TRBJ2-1	CASRSGSSYNEQFF
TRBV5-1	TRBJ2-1	CASSLERGRRNEQFF
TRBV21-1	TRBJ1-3	CASSKPTGTGQFCTGNTIYF
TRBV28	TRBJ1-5	CASSATGQGPNQPQHF
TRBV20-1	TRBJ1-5	CSAGEGNSNQPQHF
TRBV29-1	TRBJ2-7	CSVEMAGSYEQYF
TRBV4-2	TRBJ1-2	CASSGPGQLYGYTF
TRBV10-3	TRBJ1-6	CAMTGGHNSPLHF
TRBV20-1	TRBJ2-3	CSAREFEGGPFGTDTQYF
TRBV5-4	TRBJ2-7	CASSFPGAPEQYF
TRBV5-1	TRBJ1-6	CASSLEAGGSYNSPLHF
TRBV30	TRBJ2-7	CAWEPGLAGVEQYF
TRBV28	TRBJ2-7	CASSPSGTGNYEQYF
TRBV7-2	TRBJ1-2	CASSLTENYGYTF
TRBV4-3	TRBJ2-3	CASSQDQASRYTDTQYF
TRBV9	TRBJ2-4	CASSAPTPKNIQYF
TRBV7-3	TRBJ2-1	CASSLEGLAYNEQFF
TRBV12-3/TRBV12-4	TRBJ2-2	CASSLDGSGELFF
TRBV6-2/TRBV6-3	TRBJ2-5	CASSLQRSDRQETQYF
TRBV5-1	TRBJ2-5	CASRHGTGNQETQYF
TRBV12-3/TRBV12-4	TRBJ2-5	CASSAVETQYF
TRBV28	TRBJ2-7	CASSKYYEQYF
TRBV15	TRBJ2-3	CATSRRAGAADTQYF
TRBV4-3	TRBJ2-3	CASSQVLRSVADTQYF
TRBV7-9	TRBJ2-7	CASSLGIEGEQYF
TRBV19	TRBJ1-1	CASSTTGTGVGTEAFF
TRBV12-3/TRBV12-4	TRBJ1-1	CASSLPQANTEAFF
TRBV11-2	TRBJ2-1	CASSFGAQQFF
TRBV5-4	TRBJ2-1	CASTMGGMSSYNEQFF
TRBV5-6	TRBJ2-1	CASSLPSDNEQFF
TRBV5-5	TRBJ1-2	CASSLEVGYTF
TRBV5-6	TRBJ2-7	CASSSDRAPWEQYF
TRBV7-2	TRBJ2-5	CASSLANVRGQETQYF
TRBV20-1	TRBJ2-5	CSASEVGGLGNF
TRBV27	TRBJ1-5	CASSFLGRANQPQHF
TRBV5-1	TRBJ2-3	CASSWGQGPRTDTQYF
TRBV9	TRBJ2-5	CASSVALIQETQYF
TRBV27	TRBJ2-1	CASSQRSANEQFF
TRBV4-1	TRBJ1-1	CASSPGPGGEAFF
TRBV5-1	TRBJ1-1	CASSSTGQANTEAFF